The next 28 T cell receptor beta chains were all read from a single sample in a study of tumor-infiltrating lymphocytes in primary liver carcinoma listed by TCRdb under 2017. Total RNA and DNA were co-extracted from around 18-30 mg of bulk tissue with the AllPrep DNA/RNA mini kit, without cell sorting. TCRdb names Illumina HiSeq 2500 as the instrument used. Using a constant-region primer and ProtoScript II reverse transcriptase, TCRbeta-specific cDNA was reverse-transcribed from around 520 ng total RNA. The TCRbeta libraries were prepared through three rounds of nested multiplex PCR following a slightly modified ARM-PCR procedure. The first two PCR rounds used multiplex TRBV1-TRBV30 forward primers with a Cbeta reverse primer, each for approximately 11 cycles. TCRdb ran its own pipeline on the public reads, namely fastp trimming at Q25 and MiXCR clone calling, and kept in-frame beta chains. Rows merge per CDR3 protein into single entries with the most common DNA and genes. Counted in this sample were about 78,000 distinct CDR3 sequences; 70% to 80% of them appeared once. Approximately 14% of the sample is held by the ten biggest clonotypes.

The sequenced sample consisted of liver tumor tissue from sampling region 4. The sample's cell subset or site, from its label and the paper: tumor region T4, right-lateral pole. Every receptor here comes from a woman aged 55 to 70 with primary liver carcinoma and hepatitis B virus infection.

This clonotype occurred once. Its ends do not fully match the called genes, so a read error is possible. CDR3 loop: CSIDTGMGSGELFF. CDR3 DNA: TGCAGCATTGACACGGGAATGGGATCCGGGGAGCTGTTTTTT. V and J are TRBV29-1 and TRBJ2-2, with a weak D call TRBD2 (5 bases). Germline V CDR1 and CDR2: SQVTM, ANQGSEA. The CDR3 contains 14 residues.

To note about this clonotype: Given a much more abundant clone one base away, this may be a read error. The chain uses TRBV5-1 and TRBJ1-6, with 10 bases that match TRBD1. Germline loops: CDR1 SGHRS, CDR2 YFSETQ. The CDR3 runs 16 residues. The CDR3 here is CVSSLGDRGGNSPLHF. CDR3 DNA: TGCGTCAGCAGCTTGGGGGACAGGGGAGGAAATTCACCCCTCCACTTT.

V gene TRBV18 combines with J gene TRBJ2-5; possibly TRBD1 for D (5 bases). Germline assignment: CDR1 KGHSH and CDR2 LQKENI. V gave up 4 bases and J gave up 3 bases, with 6 bases separating them. The CDR3 is 12 amino acids. The CDR3 region is CASSQQEETQYF. DNA of the CDR3: TGTGCCAGCTCACAACAGGAAGAGACCCAGTACTTC.

The chain combines TRBV29-1 with TRBJ1-1; D is unresolved. The CDR3 totals 13 residues. V was shortened by 4 bases and J by 3 bases, with 12 bases between the two germline ends. Germline-derived CDR1 and CDR2 are SQVTM and ANQGSEA. The CDR3: CSVVWKGDTEAFF. DNA for the CDR3: TGCAGCGTTGTGTGGAAGGGAGACACTGAAGCTTTCTTT.

A note on this clonotype: The junction departs from the called germline gene at one end, perhaps through a read error. The chain links TRBV11-2 to TRBJ2-3; no clear D gene. The CDR3 spans 13 residues. Germline loops: CDR1 SGHAT, CDR2 FQNNGV. This chain's CDR3 is CAGSRSAPDTQYF. For the CDR3, the DNA is TGTGCCGGCAGCCGCTCGGCCCCAGATACGCAGTATTTT.

This clonotype was recorded at least ten times. This chain uses TRBV4-1 with TRBJ1-2; 8 nucleotides match TRBD1. CDR1 and CDR2 from the germline V gene are MGHRA and YSYEKL. This CDR3 contains 16 residues. V shed 4 bases, J shed 5 bases, and the junction held 12 bases outside the gene matches. The CDR3 DNA is TGCGCCAGCAGCCGGACAGGGTCCGGAGTGGAGTATGGCTACACCTTC. Protein: CASSRTGSGVEYGYTF.

By proportion, this clonotype is medium-sized (0.01 to 0.1%). The chain joins TRBV11-2 to TRBJ1-5, with TRBD1 matching 7 bases. Germline CDR1 reads SGHAT; CDR2 reads FQNNGV. The length of the CDR3 is 14 residues. The V and J ends lost 3 bases and 6 bases, in that order; junction bases with no gene match: 5. CDR3 sequence (DNA): TGTGCCAGCAGCTTCACAGGGGATGGTCAGCCCCAGCATTTT. Amino acids: CASSFTGDGQPQHF.

For this clonotype: With a much larger clone just one base away, this may be a read error. The conserved closing phenylalanine or tryptophan is absent in this CDR3, likely reflecting a read error. The J gene is TRBJ1-1, the V gene TRBV5-1, with D unclear. Germline loops: CDR1 SGHRS, CDR2 YFSETQ. The CDR3 is made up of 12 amino acids. V was trimmed by 2 bases and J by 3 bases, leaving 5 bases between them. The CDR3 bases are TGCGCCAGCAGCTTTGGGTACACTGAAGCTTTCTGT. Translating gives CASSFGYTEAFC.

About this clonotype itself: Sequence at one end of the junction differs from germline and may be a read error. The chain joins TRBV11-2 to TRBJ1-2, with 7 nucleotides matching TRBD1. The CDR3 length is 14 residues. Germline V lookup: CDR1 SGHAT, CDR2 FQNNGV. CDR3 region: CADSLNRGFYGYIF. DNA of the CDR3: TGTGCCGACAGCTTAAACAGGGGATTCTATGGCTACATCTTC.

The chain links TRBV5-6 to TRBJ2-2; D remains ambiguous. This CDR3 spans 15 amino acids. Germline V gene data show CDR1 as SGHDT and CDR2 as YYEEEE. The V end was cut by 1 base, the J end by 7 bases, with 14 bases between. The CDR3: CASSLFSNAIGELFF. The CDR3 coding sequence is TGTGCCAGCAGCTTGTTTAGCAACGCCATCGGGGAGCTGTTTTTT.

A single count supports this clonotype. V and J are TRBV29-1 and TRBJ2-6; D ambiguous. The CDR3 extends over 15 amino acids. The germline V and J ends were trimmed by 7 bases and 4 bases, with 17 bases remaining between them. CDR1 and CDR2 from the germline V gene are SQVTM and ANQGSEA. The CDR3 bases are TGCAGCGATGCAGACCGCCTGACGGGGGCCAACGTCCTGACTTTC. Translating it yields CSDADRLTGANVLTF.

The CDR3 DNA reads TGTGCCAGCAGCTTAGATAGGACTGGGGGCAACTACGAGCAGTACTTC. Its translation is CASSLDRTGGNYEQYF. The rearrangement links TRBV11-2 to TRBJ2-7; a possible D gene is TRBD1 (6 bases). The CDR3 contains 16 residues. V was pared by 0 bases and J by 3 bases, with 15 bases between. The germline V gene encodes CDR1 SGHAT and CDR2 FQNNGV.

For this clonotype: Since no conserved phenylalanine or tryptophan closes the CDR3, a read error is the likely cause. The J gene is TRBJ2-7, the V gene TRBV6-1; 9 positions match TRBD2. This CDR3 comprises 15 residues. V lost 4 bases, J lost 2 bases, and 6 bases stayed unmatched. Germline lookup yields CDR1 MNHNS and CDR2 SASEGT. In DNA form, the CDR3 reads TGTGCCAGCAGTGGGCGGACTAGCGTCACCTACGAGCAGTACCTC. Protein product: CASSGRTSVTYEQYL.

This clonotype was observed once. The chain carries TRBV6-5 and TRBJ2-3; the match to TRBD1 covers 9 bases. Germline V gene lookup returns CDR1 MNHEY and CDR2 SVGAGI. The CDR3 extends over 17 amino acids. The junction had 14 bases not matched to a gene; V was cut back by 7 bases and J by 3 bases. DNA of the CDR3: TGTGCCAGCAACTCCCCGGACAGGGGAGAAGGGACAGATACGCAGTATTTT. It is translated as CASNSPDRGEGTDTQYF.

Concerning this clonotype itself: One end of the junction fails to match germline, which may point to a read error. This chain links TRBV6-5 with TRBJ2-1; 7 bases are shared with TRBD2. The CDR3 is 14 amino acids. The germline CDR1 and CDR2 sequences are MNHEY and SVGAGI. CDR3 in DNA: TGTGCCAGCAGTTACGGGGGGGAGGGGAATCAGCAGTTCTTT. Protein: CASSYGGEGNQQFF.

This clonotype counts as large (0.1 to 1%). This chain links TRBV11-3 with TRBJ2-1; D is perhaps TRBD2 (7 bases). V gave up 4 bases and J gave up 6 bases, with 22 bases separating them. Germline V CDR1 and CDR2: SGHNT, YENEEA. The CDR3 has 17 amino acids. CDR3 sequence: CASSSRGARTMGNEQFF. CDR3 nucleotide sequence: TGTGCCAGCAGCTCCCGGGGGGCGCGGACCATGGGCAATGAGCAGTTCTTC.

This clonotype occurred many times. This chain links TRBV28 with TRBJ2-7; 8 bases line up with TRBD2. There are 14 residues in the CDR3. Germline V gene lookup returns CDR1 MDHEN and CDR2 SYDVKM. DNA of the CDR3: TGTGCCAGCAAGAGGTTATTCACGGGAGGGCCTCCGGAGGTC. Protein product: CASKRLFTGGPPEV.

The V and J genes are TRBV5-1 and TRBJ1-4, with 8 bases that match TRBD1. This CDR3 spans 16 amino acids. Germline V gene sequence: CDR1 SGHRS, CDR2 YFSETQ. V lost 3 bases to trimming and J lost 2 bases; unmatched junction nucleotides: 6. The CDR3 DNA sequence: TGCGCCAGCAGCTACGGACAGGGATTGACTAATGAAAAACTGTTTTTT. This gives the protein CASSYGQGLTNEKLFF.

The chain combines TRBV19 with TRBJ2-1; 8 positions match TRBD2. Germline assignment: CDR1 LNHDA and CDR2 SQIVND (reference sequence). Trimming removed 3 bases from V and 8 bases from J; junction bases left unmatched: 6. This CDR3 contains 14 residues. CDR3 region: CASSMLTGGYEQFF. Here the CDR3 DNA reads TGTGCCAGTAGTATGCTTACGGGAGGGTATGAGCAGTTCTTC.

This chain joins TRBV20-1 and TRBJ2-6; D call uncertain. The CDR3 is 16 amino acids. Between the trimmed V and J ends, which lost 3 bases and 0 bases, there was a span of 12 bases. The V gene's germline CDR1 is DFQATT and CDR2 SNEGSKA (reference sequence). This CDR3 is CSASPWKNSGANVLTF. The CDR3 DNA is TGCAGTGCTAGTCCATGGAAGAACTCTGGGGCCAACGTCCTGACTTTC.

With respect to this clonotype: A clone one base away is much larger, so this may be a read error. V usage is TRBV28 and J usage is TRBJ2-7; D is uncertain. Trimming shortened V by 7 bases and J by 6 bases, and 16 bases separated the two germline ends. The germline V gene has CDR1 MDHEN and CDR2 SYDVKM. The CDR3 is 13 residues long. DNA for the CDR3: TGTGCCAGCATCCTCAGGCAACTCGGCGAGCAGTACTTC. As protein: CASILRQLGEQYF.

This clonotype was counted between two and nine times. This could be a read error, since a much larger clone is one nucleotide away. The chain uses TRBV5-1 and TRBJ2-2, with D possibly being TRBD1 (6 bases). The CDR3 spans 16 residues. Per germline, CDR1 SGHRS and CDR2 YFSETQ. This chain's CDR3 is CASSFTSRGNTGELLF. The CDR3 nucleotides are TGCGCCAGCAGCTTTACCTCCAGGGGTAACACCGGGGAGCTGCTTTTT.

Concerning this clonotype: With a much larger clone just one base away, this may be a read error. The CDR3 DNA is TGTGCCAGCAGCTTCTGGTCGGGGGAGACCCAGTACTTC. It yields the protein CASSFWSGETQYF. The chain employs TRBV7-9 and TRBJ2-5; perhaps TRBD2 as D (5 bases). The V end was cut by 3 bases, the J end by 5 bases, with 10 bases between. This CDR3 has 13 residues. The germline V gene encodes CDR1 SEHNR and CDR2 FQNEAQ (reference sequence).

On this clonotype: One end of the junction fails to match germline, which may point to a read error. The chain joins TRBV4-2 to TRBJ2-1; TRBD2 might be the D (6 bases). Germline V gene lookup returns CDR1 LGHNA and CDR2 YNFKEQ. The CDR3 extends over 16 amino acids. The CDR3 bases are TGTACCAGCAGCCAACCCTACCGGGAGCCCCGGGATGAGCAGTTCTTC. Protein sequence: CTSSQPYREPRDEQFF.

Concerning this clonotype: One end of the junction fails to match germline, which may point to a read error. The chain carries TRBV6-6 and TRBJ2-1, with 7 bases lining up with TRBD2. The V gene's germline CDR1 is MNHNY and CDR2 SVGAGI (reference sequence). CDR3 size: 13 residues. CDR3 sequence reads: CVSTHEGRGEQFF. The DNA for the CDR3 is TGTGTCAGCACACACGAGGGGAGGGGTGAGCAATTCTTC.

The V call is TRBV6-4, the J call TRBJ2-3, with TRBD1 matching 10 bases. The CDR3 contains 15 residues. V gave up 5 bases and J gave up 6 bases; unmatched junction bases: 8. Germline CDR1 and CDR2: MRHNA and SNTAGT. CDR3 sequence reads: CASSRWTGGSDTQYF. In nucleotides, the CDR3 is TGTGCCAGCAGTCGATGGACAGGGGGGAGTGATACGCAGTATTTT.

On this clonotype itself: Relative to the germline gene, one junction end is altered; a read error may explain this. The CDR3 loop is CASRHVRRGTEQLF. The CDR3 DNA is TGTGCCAGCAGACATGTTCGGAGGGGAACTGAGCAATTGTTC. V usage is TRBV11-2 and J usage is TRBJ2-1; perhaps TRBD2 as D (6 bases). The V gene's germline CDR1 is SGHAT and CDR2 FQNNGV. The CDR3 loop spans 14 amino acids.

Notes on this clonotype: A read error may produce the germline difference seen at one junction end. This chain uses TRBV6-2 or TRBV6-3 with TRBJ2-5; 9 bases map to TRBD2. CDR1 and CDR2 from the germline V gene are MNHEY and SVGEGT. The CDR3 length is 17 residues. The CDR3 reads CASGHLSIAGARETQYF. In nucleotides, the CDR3 is TGTGCCAGCGGTCACCTCTCTATAGCGGGAGCACGAGAGACCCAGTATTTC.